This TCR beta chain was obtained from a study of beta chain features in type 1 diabetes. General study findings and limits: Shorter templates might be favored by PCR, and equally so in patients and in controls. Patients with type 1 diabetes showed fewer VDJ junction insertions and more deletions.

The CDR3 is 19 residues long. CDR1 is SGHDN, CDR2 FVKESK, per germline. Trimming shortened V by 0 bases and J by 0 bases, and 18 bases separated the two germline ends. Investigators reverse transcribed all isolated RNA, so they sequenced expressed TCRB transcripts. Method: immunoSEQ multiplex PCR; TCRdb's copy keeps in-frame clones and lacks some. The repertoire consists of 350,000 to 400,000 clones, with over 12% occurring once and the leading ten covering 0.019%. With respect to this clone: The antigen is not known.

The receptor was isolated from a woman in her late teens or twenties in good health. V and J are TRBV14 and TRBJ2-1; D perhaps matches TRBD2 (6 bases). The sequencing sample was made of naive CD4+ T cells from blood. The CDR3 nucleotides read TGTGCCAGCAGCCAAGAGTCCCCTCTAGCGTCTATCTCCTACAATGAGCAGTTCTTC. Its protein is CASSQESPLASISYNEQFF.